Listed below are T cell receptor beta chains from one sample, sequenced in a study of a mutant IDH1 vaccine in newly diagnosed glioma. For these TCRs, the target antigens are not known. Libraries were prepared by immunoSEQ multiplex PCR; TCRdb keeps only in-frame clonotypes and omits some of them. The sample carries some 36,000 clones, 81% recorded once. Specimen: PBMCs, collected from a glioma patient whose treatment included an IDH1 peptide vaccine. The origin of the receptors is a man aged 50-59 years with glioma. Both conserved end residues are part of each CDR3. The order of the fields is V gene, CDR3 protein.

>TRBV28
CASQSNRGLTNEKLFF
>TRBV6-6
CASSYSLSSGNTIYF
>TRBV12-2
CASRLPGHRSGEAFF
>TRBV2
CASSASLAGGDTQYF
>TRBV7-2
CATRLFAGELFF
>TRBV19
CASSSRQGGYTF
>TRBV2
CASSEGDSNQPQHF
>TRBV19
CASSMGQGQPQHF
>TRBV4-1
CASSQRTVPDGYTF
>TRBV20-1
CRGVDQPQHF
>TRBV7-9
CASTPATAGGDNEQFF